This TCR beta chain was identified in a study of Graves' ophthalmopathy and Graves' hyperthyroidism. In the study overall: Peripheral blood was gathered at the point of initial diagnosis, before any treatment started. Overall study results and limits: The model predicted ophthalmopathy progression with about 70% sensitivity and around 72% specificity.

Amplified TCR beta CDR3 regions were obtained using RNA transcripts as template. First-round RT-PCR with HTBI primers preceded a second-round multiplex PCR. TCRdb ran MiXCR on the multiplex PCR reads and lists one entry per CDR3 protein. Among about 370,000 distinct CDR3 sequences listed, around 19% were seen once. Each donor who had ophthalmopathy showed moderate-to-severe activity, a CAS of ≥3, a NOSPECS of ≥4, and a duration under 3 months. An approximately 9.4 ml volume of fresh peripheral blood provided the PBMCs. As regards this clonotype: The antigen is not known.

Germline values: CDR1 SNHLY, CDR2 FYNNEI. The V and J ends lost 0 bases and 5 bases respectively, with 13 bases between them. The CDR3 spans 15 residues. The chain combines TRBV2 with TRBJ2-5; no firm D call. The sequenced sample was peripheral blood. This TCR was sampled from a woman aged 18-29 years with Graves' ophthalmopathy. The CDR3 nucleotides are TGTGCCAGCAGTGAAGCGTCTCTTTCCGGGGAGACCCAGTACTTC. It is translated as CASSEASLSGETQYF.